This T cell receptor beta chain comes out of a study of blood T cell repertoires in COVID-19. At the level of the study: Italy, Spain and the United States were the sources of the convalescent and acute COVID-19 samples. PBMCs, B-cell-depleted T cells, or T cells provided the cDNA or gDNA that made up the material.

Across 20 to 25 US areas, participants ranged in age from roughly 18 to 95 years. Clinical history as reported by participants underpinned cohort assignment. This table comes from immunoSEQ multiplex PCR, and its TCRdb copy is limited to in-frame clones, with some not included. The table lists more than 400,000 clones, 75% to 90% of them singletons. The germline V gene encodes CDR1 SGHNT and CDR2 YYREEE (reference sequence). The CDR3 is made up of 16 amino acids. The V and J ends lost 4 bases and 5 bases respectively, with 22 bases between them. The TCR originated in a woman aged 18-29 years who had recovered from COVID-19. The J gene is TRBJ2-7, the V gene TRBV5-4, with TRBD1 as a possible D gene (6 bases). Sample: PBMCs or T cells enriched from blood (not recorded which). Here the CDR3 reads CASSPPGRGSTNEQYF. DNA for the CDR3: TGTGCCAGCAGCCCCCCTGGCAGGGGATCGACGAACGAGCAGTACTTC.